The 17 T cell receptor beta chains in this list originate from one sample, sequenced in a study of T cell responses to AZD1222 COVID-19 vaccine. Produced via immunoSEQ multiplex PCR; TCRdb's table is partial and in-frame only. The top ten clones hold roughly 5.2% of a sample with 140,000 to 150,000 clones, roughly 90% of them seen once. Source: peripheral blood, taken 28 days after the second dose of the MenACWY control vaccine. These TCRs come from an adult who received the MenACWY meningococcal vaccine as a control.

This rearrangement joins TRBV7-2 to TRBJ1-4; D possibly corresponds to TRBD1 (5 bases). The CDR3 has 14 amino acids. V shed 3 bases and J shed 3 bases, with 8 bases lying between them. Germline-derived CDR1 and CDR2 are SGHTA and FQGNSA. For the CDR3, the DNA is TGTGCCAGCAGCTTGGGGCTTTCTAATGAAAAACTGTTTTTT. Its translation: CASSLGLSNEKLFF.

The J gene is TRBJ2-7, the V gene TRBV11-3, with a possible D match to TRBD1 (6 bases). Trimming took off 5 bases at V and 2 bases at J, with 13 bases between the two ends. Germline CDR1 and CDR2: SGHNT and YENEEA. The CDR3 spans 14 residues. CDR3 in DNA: TGTGCCAGCAGCCCTAGGACAGCCACCTACGAGCAGTACTTC. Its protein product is CASSPRTATYEQYF.

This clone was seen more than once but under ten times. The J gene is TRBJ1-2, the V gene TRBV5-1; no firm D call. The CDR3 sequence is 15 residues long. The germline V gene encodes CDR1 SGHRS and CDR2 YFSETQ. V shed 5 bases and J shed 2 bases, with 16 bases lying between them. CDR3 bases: TGCGCCAGCAGATATGTGCCGGAGGGAAACTATGGCTACACCTTC. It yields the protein CASRYVPEGNYGYTF.

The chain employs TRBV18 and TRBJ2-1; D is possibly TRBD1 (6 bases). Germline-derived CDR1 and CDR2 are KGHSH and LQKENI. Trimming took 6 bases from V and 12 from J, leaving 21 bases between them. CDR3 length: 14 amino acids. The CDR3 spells CASSPGTPAERQFF. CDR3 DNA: TGTGCCAGCTCTCCCGGGACACCAGCCGAAAGGCAGTTCTTC.

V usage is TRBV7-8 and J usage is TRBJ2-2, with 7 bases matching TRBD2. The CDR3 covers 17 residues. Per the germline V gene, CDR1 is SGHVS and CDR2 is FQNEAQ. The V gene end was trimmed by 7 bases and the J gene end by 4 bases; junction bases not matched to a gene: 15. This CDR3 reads CASTAAYGGKSTGELFF. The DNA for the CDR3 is TGTGCCAGCACCGCCGCCTACGGGGGGAAGAGCACCGGGGAGCTGTTTTTT.

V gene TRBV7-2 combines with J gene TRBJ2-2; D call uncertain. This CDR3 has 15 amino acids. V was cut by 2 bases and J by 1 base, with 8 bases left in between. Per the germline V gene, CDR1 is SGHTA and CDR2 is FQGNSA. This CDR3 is CASSLTERNTGELFF. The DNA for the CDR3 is TGTGCCAGCAGCTTAACCGAGCGGAACACCGGGGAGCTGTTTTTT.

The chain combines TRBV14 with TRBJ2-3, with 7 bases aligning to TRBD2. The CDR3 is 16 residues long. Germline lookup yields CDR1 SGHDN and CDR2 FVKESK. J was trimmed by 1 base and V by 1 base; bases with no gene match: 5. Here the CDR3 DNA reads TGTGCCAGCAGCCAAGTTAGCCTAGCGGGCACAGATACGCAGTATTTT. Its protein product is CASSQVSLAGTDTQYF.

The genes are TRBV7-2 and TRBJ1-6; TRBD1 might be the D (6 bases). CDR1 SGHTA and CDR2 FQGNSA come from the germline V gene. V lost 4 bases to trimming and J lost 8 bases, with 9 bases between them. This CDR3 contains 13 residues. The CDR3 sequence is CASSSNRDSPLHF. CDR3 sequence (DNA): TGTGCCAGCAGCTCTAACAGGGATTCACCCCTCCACTTT.

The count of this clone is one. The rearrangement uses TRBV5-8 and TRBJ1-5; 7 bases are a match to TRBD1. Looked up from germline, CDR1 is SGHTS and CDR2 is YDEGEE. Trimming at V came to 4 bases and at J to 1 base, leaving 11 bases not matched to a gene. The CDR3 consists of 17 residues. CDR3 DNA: TGTGCCAGCAGCAACTATGACAGGGCCGGGAGCAATCAGCCCCAGCATTTT. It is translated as CASSNYDRAGSNQPQHF. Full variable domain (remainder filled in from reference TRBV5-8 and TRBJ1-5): EAGVTQSPTHLIKTRGQQATLRCSPISGHTSVYWYQQALGLGLQFLLWYDEGEERNRGNFPPRFSGRQFPNYSSELNVNALELEDSALYLCASSNYDRAGSNQPQHFGDGTRLSIL.

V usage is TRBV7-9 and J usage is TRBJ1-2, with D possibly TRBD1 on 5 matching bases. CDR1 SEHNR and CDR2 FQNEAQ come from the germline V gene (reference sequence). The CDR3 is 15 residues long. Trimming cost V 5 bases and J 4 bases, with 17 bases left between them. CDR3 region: CASSPGRGGIYGYTF. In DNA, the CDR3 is TGTGCCAGCAGCCCCGGACGGGGGGGTATCTATGGCTACACCTTC.

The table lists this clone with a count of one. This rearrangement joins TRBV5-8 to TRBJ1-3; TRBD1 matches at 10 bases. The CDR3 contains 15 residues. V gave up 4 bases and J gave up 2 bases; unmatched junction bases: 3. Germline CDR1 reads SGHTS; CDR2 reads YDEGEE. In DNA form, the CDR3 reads TGTGCCAGCAGCAGCGGGACAGGGGCTGGAAACACCATATATTTT. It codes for CASSSGTGAGNTIYF.

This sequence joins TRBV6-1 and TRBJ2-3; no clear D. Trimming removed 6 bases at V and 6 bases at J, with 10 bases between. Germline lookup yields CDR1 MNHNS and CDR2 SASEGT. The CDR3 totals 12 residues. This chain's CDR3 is CASSPPRDTQYF. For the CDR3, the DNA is TGTGCCAGCAGCCCACCACGGGATACGCAGTATTTT.

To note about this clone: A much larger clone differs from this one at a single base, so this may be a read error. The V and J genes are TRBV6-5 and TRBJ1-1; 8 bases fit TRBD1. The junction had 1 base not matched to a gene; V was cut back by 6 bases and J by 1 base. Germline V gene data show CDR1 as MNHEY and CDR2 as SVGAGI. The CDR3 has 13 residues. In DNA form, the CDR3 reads TGTGCCAGCAGGGACAGGGCGAACACTGAAGCTTTCTTT. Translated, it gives CASRDRANTEAFF.

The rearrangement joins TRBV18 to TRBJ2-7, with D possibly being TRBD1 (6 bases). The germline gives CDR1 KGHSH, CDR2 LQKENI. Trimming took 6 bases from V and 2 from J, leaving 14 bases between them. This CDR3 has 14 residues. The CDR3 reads CASSPGTTAYEQYF. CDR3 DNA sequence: TGTGCCAGCTCTCCCGGGACAACGGCCTACGAGCAGTACTTC.

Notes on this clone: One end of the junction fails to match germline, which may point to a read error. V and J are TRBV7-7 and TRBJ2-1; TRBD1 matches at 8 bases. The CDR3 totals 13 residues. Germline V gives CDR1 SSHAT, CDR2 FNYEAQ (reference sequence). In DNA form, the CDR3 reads TGTGCTAGCAGCTCAGACAGGGGAGGTGAGCAGTTCTTC. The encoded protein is CASSSDRGGEQFF.

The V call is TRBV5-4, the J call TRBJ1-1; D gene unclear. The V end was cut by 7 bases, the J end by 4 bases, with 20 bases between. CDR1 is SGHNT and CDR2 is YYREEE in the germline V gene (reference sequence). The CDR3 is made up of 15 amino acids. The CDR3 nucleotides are TGTGCCAGCTTCCACCGGAGGGAGGCGAGCACTGAAGCTTTCTTT. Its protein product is CASFHRREASTEAFF.

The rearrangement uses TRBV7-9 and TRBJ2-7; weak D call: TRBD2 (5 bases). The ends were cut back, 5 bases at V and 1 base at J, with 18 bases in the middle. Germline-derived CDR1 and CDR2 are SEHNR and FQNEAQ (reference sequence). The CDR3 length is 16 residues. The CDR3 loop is CASSPRTALFSYEQYF. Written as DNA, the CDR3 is TGTGCCAGCAGCCCCCGGACTGCGCTTTTTTCCTACGAGCAGTACTTC.